The 20 T cell receptor beta chains below were found in one sample sequenced in a study of molecular identifiers for immune sequencing clone quantification. TCRdb passed the PCR reads through MiXCR, listing each CDR3 protein once. The sample carries tens of thousands of distinct CDR3 sequences, around 18% recorded once. Sequences were obtained from naive CD8+ T cells from blood, with Jurkat cell RNA spiked in. Indicated subset: FACS-sorted CD8+CD4-CCR7+CD45RA+ naive T cells. Receptor source: a human donor in good health. Some libraries in this study had Jurkat cell RNA spiked in.

Many counts were recorded for this clonotype. The CDR3 is CASSGPIDRTPGQSSYEQYF. CDR3 sequence (DNA): TGTGCCAGCAGCGGACCTATTGACCGCACGCCGGGACAAAGCTCCTACGAGCAGTACTTC. The chain joins TRBV11-2 to TRBJ2-7; D may be TRBD1 (6 bases). V was trimmed by 5 bases and J by 0 bases, leaving 29 bases between them. Per germline, CDR1 SGHAT and CDR2 FQNNGV. This CDR3 contains 20 residues.

Regarding this clonotype: A read error may be the cause here, since a much bigger clone is one base away. The chain joins TRBV7-9 to TRBJ1-1; no firm D call. In germline, CDR1 is SEHNR, CDR2 FQNEAQ (reference sequence). This CDR3 region has 12 residues. The CDR3 region has the DNA TGTGCCAGCAGCTTAGGGTACACTGAAGCTCTCTTT. It translates to CASSLGYTEALF.

This clonotype was observed many times. The chain is built from TRBV28 and TRBJ1-4; D ambiguous. The ends were cut back, 3 bases at V and 7 bases at J, with 18 bases in the middle. CDR1 MDHEN and CDR2 SYDVKM come from the germline V gene. The CDR3 spans 16 residues. The CDR3 coding sequence is TGTGCCAGCAGTTTGTGGGTCGGAACAGTTGGTGAAAAACTGTTTTTT. This codes for CASSLWVGTVGEKLFF.

This clonotype has ten or more counts. This chain connects TRBV5-1 to TRBJ2-5; 7 bases agree with TRBD1. V gave up 0 bases and J gave up 1 base; unmatched junction bases: 3. The CDR3 totals 15 residues. Germline lookup yields CDR1 SGHRS and CDR2 YFSETQ. The CDR3 loop reads CASSLDGTAQETQYF. For the CDR3, the DNA is TGCGCCAGCAGCTTGGATGGGACAGCCCAAGAGACCCAGTACTTC.

This clonotype was observed many times. The chain carries TRBV29-1 and TRBJ2-1; 8 bases align to TRBD2. After removal of 4 bases from V and 3 bases from J, the junction contained 8 bases not matched to a gene. Germline V CDR1 and CDR2: SQVTM, ANQGSEA. The CDR3 has 15 residues. The CDR3 here is CSVGGLGTSYNEQFF. The DNA of the CDR3 is TGCAGCGTTGGCGGGTTGGGGACTAGCTACAATGAGCAGTTCTTC.

This clonotype was found many times. The rearrangement links TRBV4-3 to TRBJ2-5; 7 bases are shared with TRBD2. This CDR3 comprises 15 residues. The germline CDR1 and CDR2 sequences are LGHNA and YSLEER. V was pared by 1 base and J by 5 bases, with 7 bases of the junction left unmatched. The CDR3 nucleotides read TGCGCCAGCAGCCAAGGTCGGCGGGAGAGTGAGACCCAGTACTTC. As protein: CASSQGRRESETQYF.

This clonotype occurred many times. The gene calls are TRBV11-2 and TRBJ2-7; D unresolved. The CDR3 runs to 13 residues. The V and J ends lost 3 bases and 4 bases respectively, with 10 bases between them. CDR1 is SGHAT, CDR2 FQNNGV, per germline. The CDR3 reads CASSFRSGYEQYF. The CDR3 DNA sequence: TGTGCCAGCAGCTTCCGCAGTGGGTACGAGCAGTACTTC.

This clonotype has ten or more counts. In nucleotides, the CDR3 is TGTGCCAGCAGTTCACACGCCACAGGGGGCAATCAGCCCCAGCATTTT. It encodes CASSSHATGGNQPQHF. This chain links TRBV27 with TRBJ1-5, with 7 bases that match TRBD1. The CDR3 runs to 16 residues. Germline lookup yields CDR1 MNHEY and CDR2 SMNVEV (reference sequence). With V trimmed by 4 bases and J by 2 bases, 8 bases remained unmatched.

This clonotype was seen many times. J is TRBJ1-1 and V is TRBV7-9; D unresolved. CDR1 SEHNR and CDR2 FQNEAQ come from the germline V gene (reference sequence). This CDR3 contains 11 residues. Trimming took off 5 bases at V and 7 bases at J, with 8 bases between the two ends. CDR3 protein: CASSPGGEAFF. In DNA, the CDR3 is TGTGCCAGCAGCCCCGGTGGTGAAGCTTTCTTT.

There are many counts of this clonotype. This chain links TRBV7-9 with TRBJ2-1, with 14 bases that match TRBD2. The CDR3 spans 14 residues. Germline V gene data show CDR1 as SEHNR and CDR2 as FQNEAQ (reference sequence). V was clipped by 5 bases and J by 6 bases; unmatched bases: 0. The CDR3 sequence is CASSGTSGSNEQFF. DNA of the CDR3: TGTGCCAGCAGCGGGACTAGCGGGAGCAATGAGCAGTTCTTC.

The chain links TRBV7-9 to TRBJ2-7; tentatively, D is TRBD1 or TRBD2 (5 bases each). CDR1 is SEHNR, CDR2 FQNEAQ, per germline (reference sequence). V lost 7 bases, J lost 1 base, and 8 bases lay in between. The CDR3 is 12 residues long. CDR3 DNA: TGTGCCAGCACGAGGGGTTCCTACGAGCAGTACTTC. Its protein is CASTRGSYEQYF.

This clonotype has at least ten counts. The chain employs TRBV27 and TRBJ2-7; 13 bases align to TRBD2. Per germline, CDR1 MNHEY and CDR2 SMNVEV (reference sequence). Trimming removed 5 bases from V and 0 bases from J; junction bases left unmatched: 10. CDR3 length: 18 residues. The CDR3 DNA sequence: TGTGCCAGCAGTCACCTCGGGACTAGCGGGGTAAGCTCCTACGAGCAGTACTTC. Its translation: CASSHLGTSGVSSYEQYF.

V is TRBV28 and J is TRBJ2-2; the D is unclear. This CDR3 is built from 15 residues. V was clipped by 10 bases and J by 0 bases, with 15 bases between them. Per germline, CDR1 MDHEN and CDR2 SYDVKM. CDR3 sequence reads: CATKQGQANTGELFF. In nucleotides, the CDR3 is TGTGCCACCAAACAAGGGCAGGCGAACACCGGGGAGCTGTTTTTT.

Note on this clonotype: Possible read error: a much larger clone is one base away. V is TRBV9 and J is TRBJ2-7; TRBD2 agrees at 8 bases. Per the germline V gene, CDR1 is SGDLS and CDR2 is YYNGEE. The CDR3 consists of 15 residues. In DNA, the CDR3 is TGTGCCAGCAGCGTAGCGGGAGGGCCGGGATACGAGCAGTGCTTC. The encoded protein is CASSVAGGPGYEQCF.

This clonotype was detected ten times or more. This chain links TRBV4-1 with TRBJ2-7, with D possibly called TRBD1 or TRBD2 (5 bases each). Germline V gives CDR1 MGHRA, CDR2 YSYEKL. CDR3 length: 15 residues. The V and J ends lost 0 bases and 5 bases respectively, with 14 bases between them. The CDR3 is CASSQDLQAGDEQYF. The CDR3 coding sequence is TGCGCCAGCAGCCAAGATTTACAGGCGGGCGACGAGCAGTACTTC.

The sample holds many counts of this clonotype. The chain employs TRBV4-1 and TRBJ1-2; the match to TRBD1 covers 9 bases. The J segment lost 3 bases and the V segment lost 0 bases, leaving 11 bases of the junction unmatched. The germline CDR1 and CDR2 sequences are MGHRA and YSYEKL. This CDR3 comprises 18 residues. CDR3 bases: TGCGCCAGCAGCCAAGATATCGGGACAGGGAAGATCTACTATGGCTACACCTTC. Its protein product is CASSQDIGTGKIYYGYTF.

To note about this clonotype: This may arise from a read error, as a much more abundant clone is one base away. The J gene is TRBJ2-7, the V gene TRBV21-1; no check of the table's D call, TRBD1, against the DNA was made. TRBV21-1 is listed as a pseudogene. The CDR3 extends over 14 amino acids. CDR3 sequence: CASSYRGGFYEQYF. CDR3 nucleotides: TGTGCCAGCAGTTACCGGGGCGGATTCTACGAGCAGTACTTC.

This clonotype has ten or more counts. This rearrangement joins TRBV7-9 to TRBJ2-3, with 12 bases lining up with TRBD1. This CDR3 contains 16 residues. With 4 bases clipped from V and 6 bases from J, the junction kept 8 bases outside the gene matches. The germline CDR1 and CDR2 sequences are SEHNR and FQNEAQ (reference sequence). CDR3 coding DNA: TGTGCCAGCAGCTCCACGGGACAGGGGGCTTACGATACGCAGTATTTT. Protein sequence: CASSSTGQGAYDTQYF.

The table lists this clonotype with many counts. The V and J genes are TRBV27 and TRBJ2-6; the match to TRBD1 covers 9 bases. Germline assignment: CDR1 MNHEY and CDR2 SMNVEV (reference sequence). This CDR3 contains 18 residues. Unmatched junction bases numbered 8, after V lost 5 bases and J lost 0 bases. CDR3 sequence: CASSTSGTGSSGANVLTF. The CDR3, as DNA: TGTGCCAGCAGTACGTCCGGGACAGGGAGCTCTGGGGCCAACGTCCTGACTTTC.

Details on this clonotype: One base away lies a much larger clone, so this may be a sequencing read error. J is TRBJ2-6 and V is TRBV27; 8 bases agree with TRBD2. This CDR3 is 14 amino acids long. Germline V CDR1 and CDR2: MNHEY, SMNVEV (reference sequence). CDR3 amino acids: CASGLVLAGNVLTF. The CDR3 DNA follows: TGTGCCAGCGGTTTGGTATTAGCGGGGAACGTCCTGACTTTC.